This is a list of T cell receptor beta chains from one sample in a study of monozygotic twins with cystic fibrosis. TCRdb's table, derived via immunoSEQ multiplex PCR, lists solely in-frame clones and lacks some. This table holds 30,000 to 35,000 clones, around 90% found once. Sequenced sample: blood. The receptor source for this set is a girl aged 2 to 10 with cystic fibrosis. The CDR3 runs from the conserved cysteine through the conserved F or W. A D gene is named only where the DNA matches it firmly. The size entry is marked missing in some rows and otherwise reads once, few, many or a size class.

-	14	TRBV2	-	TRBJ1-5	TGTGCCAGCCACCCGGACAGCCGAAATCAGCCCCAGCATTTT	CASHPDSRNQPQHF
-	14	TRBV6-5	TRBD1	TRBJ1-2	TGTGCCAGCAGTTACTCGCGACAGGGGGATGGCTACACCTTC	CASSYSRQGDGYTF
few	13	TRBV6-5	-	TRBJ1-5	TGTGCCAGCAGTGCAGGGGAGTATCAGCCCCAGCATTTT	CASSAGEYQPQHF
-	15	TRBV7-2	TRBD1	TRBJ1-2	TGTGCCAGCAGCTTAGACAGGGGGCATCACTATGGCTACACCTTC	CASSLDRGHHYGYTF
-	13	TRBV7-9	TRBD2	TRBJ2-3	TGTGCCAGTAGTTCGACTAGCGCAGATACGCAGTATTTT	CASSSTSADTQYF
-	15	TRBV19	-	TRBJ1-2	TGTGCCAGTAGTATAACTAGTACGGGGGACGATGGCTACACCTTC	CASSITSTGDDGYTF
once	15	TRBV4-1	-	TRBJ1-1	TGCGCCAGCAGCCAAGTAGGGCGGGGTAGGACTGAAGCTTTCTTT	CASSQVGRGRTEAFF
once	14	TRBV27	TRBD1	TRBJ1-1	TGTGCCAGCAGTTATGGGACAGGGGAAACTGAAGCTTTCTTT	CASSYGTGETEAFF
-	16	TRBV18	TRBD1	TRBJ1-3	TGTGCCAGCTCATCCGCCGGGACAGGCTCTGGAAACACCATATATTTT	CASSSAGTGSGNTIYF
-	12	TRBV18	-	TRBJ2-1	TGTGCCAGCTCACCAGGCGGTAAAGAACAGTTCTTC	CASSPGGKEQFF
-	16	TRBV19	-	TRBJ1-1	TGTGCCAGTAGTATAGAAGGGTGGGGTGAAAACACTGAAGCTTTCTTT	CASSIEGWGENTEAFF
-	15	TRBV5-1	-	TRBJ2-1	TGCGCCAGCAGCCTCCAGGGGAGCTCCTACAATGAGCAGTTCTTC	CASSLQGSSYNEQFF
-	14	TRBV30	-	TRBJ2-7	TGTGCCTGGAGTGTACTCCAGGAGACCTACGAGCAGTACTTC	CAWSVLQETYEQYF
-	13	TRBV6-1	-	TRBJ1-5	TGTGCCAGCAGACCATCGGGGGTACAGCCCCAGCATTTT	CASRPSGVQPQHF
-	13	TRBV7-6	-	TRBJ2-1	TGTGCCAGCAGCTCCCTTTTAGACAATGAGCAGTTCTTC	CASSSLLDNEQFF
-	14	TRBV6-5	-	TRBJ1-6	TGTGCCAGCAGTCGGAGACAGTTACATTCACCCCTCCACTTT	CASSRRQLHSPLHF